This TCR beta chain was recorded in a study of T cell responses to AZD1222 COVID-19 vaccine. Clones were read by immunoSEQ multiplex PCR, and TCRdb kept only the in-frame ones, dropping some. The sample has some 140,000 clones; about 87% are singletons. Study-wide results and limits: As reported, nearly half of all spike-specific TCRs target variant regions that are unmutated. Spike-specific TCR breadth rose after two AZD1222 doses, and depth rose as well. Clonal diversity was possibly underestimated, and the donors were mostly white British, with more females. Repertoires were obtained only post-peak T cell response.

Comments on this clone: Its antigen is undetermined.

The length of the CDR3 is 16 residues. Trimming pared 4 bases from V and 3 bases from J, leaving 18 bases between. Germline V lookup: CDR1 SEHNR, CDR2 FQNEAQ (reference sequence). This TCR was sampled from an adult in good health. The chain employs TRBV7-9 and TRBJ1-2, with unresolved D. Source: peripheral blood, taken on day 0 of AZD1222 vaccination. The CDR3 region has the DNA TGTGCCAGCAGCTCCGGTCGCCACTTTACCCACTATGGCTACACCTTC. Protein: CASSSGRHFTHYGYTF.